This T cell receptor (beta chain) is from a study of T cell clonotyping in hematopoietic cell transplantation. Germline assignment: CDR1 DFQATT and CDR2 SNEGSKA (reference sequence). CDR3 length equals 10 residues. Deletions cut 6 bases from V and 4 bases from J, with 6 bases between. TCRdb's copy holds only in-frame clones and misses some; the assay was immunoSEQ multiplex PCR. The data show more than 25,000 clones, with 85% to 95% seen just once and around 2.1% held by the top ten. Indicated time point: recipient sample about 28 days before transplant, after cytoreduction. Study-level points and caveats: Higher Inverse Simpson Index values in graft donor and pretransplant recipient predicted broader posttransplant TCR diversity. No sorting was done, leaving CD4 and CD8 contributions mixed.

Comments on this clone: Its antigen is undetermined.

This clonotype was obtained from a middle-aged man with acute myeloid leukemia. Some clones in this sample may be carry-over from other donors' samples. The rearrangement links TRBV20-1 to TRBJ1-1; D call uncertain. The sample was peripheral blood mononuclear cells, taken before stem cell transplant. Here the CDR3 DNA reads TGCAGTGCCTTCTCCACTGAAGCTTTCTTT. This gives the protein CSAFSTEAFF.